This entry lists 2 T cell receptor beta chains sequenced from one sample in a study of T cell clonality in common variable immunodeficiency (dated by TCRdb to the mid-2010s). The library was prepared using the immunoSEQ multiplex PCR assay. The source is immuneACCESS, and TCRdb retained only in-frame sequences with V and J called. Part of the clones is not carried over; for the studies checked, unresolved V genes explain less than half of this, and the remainder is unexplained. Across this sample, roughly 38,000 clones were tabulated and none appeared just once. The top ten clones comprise roughly 3% of the sample. The sample was peripheral blood mononuclear cells. All receptors derive from a person aged 18 to 75 in good health.

This clone occurred many times. The CDR3 end lies 3 residues beyond the end of the read and is filled in from the germline J gene. The chain joins TRBV20-1 to TRBJ2-1; D is uncertain. The length of the CDR3 is 16 residues. From germline, CDR1 is DFQATT and CDR2 SNEGSKA (reference sequence). V gave up 0 bases and J gave up 3 bases, with 15 bases separating them. The CDR3: CSARDSSGTGYNEQFF. The CDR3 DNA, read in part, is TGCAGTGCTAGAGATAGTTCGGGTACGGGCTACAATGAG.

This clone was detected many times. The DNA ends 3 residues before the CDR3 does, and the rest of the CDR3 is filled in from the germline J gene. The V call is TRBV5-5, the J call TRBJ2-3; D is uncertain. The length of the CDR3 is 11 residues. Germline V gene data show CDR1 as SGHKS and CDR2 as YYEKEE (reference sequence). The covered CDR3 bases are TGTGCCAGCAGCCCAGCGCGAGCG. It yields the protein CASSPARA. In full, the CDR3 reads CASSPARAQYF.